This T cell receptor (beta chain) was recovered during a study of blood T cells in healthy people across ages. The CDR3 loop spans 15 amino acids. Germline CDR1 reads LGHNA; CDR2 reads YNFKEQ. Trimming left V 1 base short and J 4 bases short, with 14 bases between. A sample-barcoded 5' primer and a J-beta primer mix were used in a second PCR of roughly 7 to 11 cycles. TCRdb recomputed calls from the 5' RACE reads with MiXCR, one row per CDR3 protein. The table lists around 900,000 distinct CDR3 sequences, just over 50% of them singletons. Sequencing was done on a sample of blood. The TCR sequence derives from a woman aged 60 to 75 in good health. V gene TRBV4-2 combines with J gene TRBJ2-7; possibly TRBD1 for D (6 bases). The CDR3 bases are TGTGCCAGCAGCCAAGGGGGACAATCAGCTTACGAGCAGTACTTC. Protein sequence: CASSQGGQSAYEQYF.